This entry concerns a single T cell receptor (beta chain). Antigen specificity is unknown. The data were obtained in a study of response to subunit inactivated influenza vaccine. TCRdb re-analysed the RT-PCR reads in MiXCR, keeping a single row per CDR3 protein. The sample has around 750,000 distinct CDR3 sequences, about 20% seen once. Germline V gene sequence: CDR1 LGHNA, CDR2 YSLEER. Trimming cost V 4 bases and J 8 bases; bases outside gene matches: 14. The CDR3 has 16 amino acids. Points from the study as a whole: Few additional T cells are recruited per seasonal influenza vaccination, authors suggested.

This sequence joins TRBV4-3 and TRBJ2-1; 7 bases fit TRBD2. Sequencing was performed on PBMCs from blood, taken around 5 days after vaccination. The clonotype was recovered from a man aged 50 to 60 who received an inactivated influenza vaccine. CDR3 nucleotides: TGCGCCAGCAGCCTCAATGGGAGGGGCGCGGGGGATGAGCAGTTCTTC. Translated: CASSLNGRGAGDEQFF.